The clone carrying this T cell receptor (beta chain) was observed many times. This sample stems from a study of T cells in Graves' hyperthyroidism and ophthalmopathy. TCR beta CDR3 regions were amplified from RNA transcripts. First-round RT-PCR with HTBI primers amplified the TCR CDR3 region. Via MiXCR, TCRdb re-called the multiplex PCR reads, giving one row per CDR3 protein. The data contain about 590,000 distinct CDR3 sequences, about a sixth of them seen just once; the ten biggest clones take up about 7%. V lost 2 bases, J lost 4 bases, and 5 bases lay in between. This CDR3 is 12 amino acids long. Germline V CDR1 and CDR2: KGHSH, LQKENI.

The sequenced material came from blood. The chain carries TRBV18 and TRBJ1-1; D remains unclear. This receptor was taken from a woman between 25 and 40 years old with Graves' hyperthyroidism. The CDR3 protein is CASSPLATEAFF. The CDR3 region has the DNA TGTGCCAGCTCACCATTAGCCACTGAAGCTTTCTTT.